The text below deals with one T cell receptor beta chain. The record originates from a study of shared clonotypes between healthy human individuals. The protocol was immunoSEQ multiplex PCR, while the TCRdb copy is restricted to in-frame clones and leaves out a portion. The table records millions of clones, more than 85% of them present only once. V shed 6 bases, J shed 6 bases, and the junction held 21 bases outside the gene matches. Germline CDR1 is SEHNR and CDR2 is FQNEAQ (reference sequence). The CDR3 contains 18 residues. The receptor comes from a young man in good health. Some clones in this sample may be carry-over from other donors' samples. The specimen was naive CD4+ T cells from PBMCs. The subset here: CD45RA+ positively selected. This rearrangement joins TRBV7-9 to TRBJ2-7; the match to TRBD1 covers 9 bases. This CDR3 is CASSFPRGPGQGFSEQYF. CDR3 DNA: TGTGCCAGCAGTTTCCCTCGGGGACCGGGACAGGGTTTCAGCGAGCAGTACTTC.